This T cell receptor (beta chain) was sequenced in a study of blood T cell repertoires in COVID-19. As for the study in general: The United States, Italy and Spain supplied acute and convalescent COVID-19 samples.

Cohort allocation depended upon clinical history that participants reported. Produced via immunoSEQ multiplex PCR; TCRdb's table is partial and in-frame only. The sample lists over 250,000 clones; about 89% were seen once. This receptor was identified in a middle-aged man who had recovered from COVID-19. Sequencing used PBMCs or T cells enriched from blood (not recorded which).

CDR3 residues: CASSVGTSLETQYF. The CDR3 DNA is TGCGCCAGCAGCGTCGGGACTAGTCTAGAGACCCAGTACTTC. The chain joins TRBV5-1 to TRBJ2-5; TRBD2 agrees at 8 bases. V was pared by 4 bases and J by 4 bases, with 6 bases of the junction left unmatched. Germline lookup yields CDR1 SGHRS and CDR2 YFSETQ. The CDR3 extends over 14 amino acids.